A single sample is the source of the 4 T cell receptor beta chains below, sequenced in a study of blood T cell repertoires in COVID-19 (TCRdb year 2020). The library relied on the immunoSEQ multiplex PCR assay. Sourced from immuneACCESS, this table was stored by TCRdb with only in-frame sequences that have V and J called. A share of the clones is absent; for the studies checked, an unresolved V gene accounts for under half, and the remainder has no known explanation. In this sample the table shows more than 350,000 clones, about 87% of which occur a single time. Jointly, the top ten make up over 9.5% of the sample. Sequenced: peripheral blood. The receptor set was obtained from a woman in her 30s with COVID-19, enrolled during active disease.

The chain has TRBV6-5 and TRBJ1-1, with no clear D. CDR1 MNHEY and CDR2 SVGAGI come from the germline V gene. The V gene lost 7 bases and the J gene lost 4 bases, with 7 bases spanning the gap. The CDR3 is 11 residues long. The CDR3, as DNA: TGTGCCAGCATTCTAAGCACTGAAGCTTTCTTT. Its protein is CASILSTEAFF.

The V gene is TRBV2, the J gene TRBJ2-5, with 9 bases matching TRBD1. Trimming at V came to 6 bases and at J to 5 bases, leaving 7 bases not matched to a gene. CDR1 SNHLY and CDR2 FYNNEI come from the germline V gene. This CDR3 has 14 amino acids. The CDR3 sequence is CASRPGQGVETQYF. The CDR3 bases are TGTGCCAGCAGACCGGGACAGGGCGTGGAGACCCAGTACTTC.

This clone has a single count. The chain links TRBV18 to TRBJ2-2; the match to TRBD2 covers 11 bases. V shed 0 bases and J 7 bases; nucleotides not matched to a gene: 4. This CDR3 has 16 residues. Germline loops: CDR1 KGHSH, CDR2 LQKENI. The CDR3 sequence is CASSPPVLAGGGELFF. The CDR3 nucleotides read TGTGCCAGCTCACCACCGGTGCTAGCGGGAGGCGGGGAGCTGTTTTTT.

The chain employs TRBV18 and TRBJ2-3; TRBD2 aligns across 10 bases. In germline, CDR1 is KGHSH, CDR2 LQKENI. The CDR3 has 16 residues. Trimming at V came to 6 bases and at J to 3 bases, leaving 9 bases not matched to a gene. CDR3 sequence reads: CASSPGTSDVTDTQYF. The CDR3 coding sequence is TGTGCCAGCTCTCCAGGGACTAGCGACGTGACAGATACGCAGTATTTT.